The entry below describes one T cell receptor beta chain. This receptor's antigen is unknown. At one end the junction does not follow the germline gene, possibly because of a read error. Reading the germline V gene (reference sequence) gives CDR1 DFQATT and CDR2 SNEGSKA. The CDR3 contains 15 residues, cysteine and phenylalanine counted. Solely the CDR3 DNA is kept, with 45 bases framed from the first base. The library was made by 5' RACE. TCRdb records Illumina HiSeq 2500 as the sequencer. A second PCR of roughly 7 to 11 cycles was performed with a sample-barcoded 5' primer and a J-beta primer mix. Each TCR beta cDNA molecule received a unique molecular identifier from a template-switch 5' adaptor carrying 12 random nucleotides. Each sample yielded at least 3 million CDR3-containing paired-end reads. The Mint cDNA synthesis kit, primed by a TRBC-specific oligonucleotide, was used to synthesize first-strand cDNA from all RNA. Following uracil-DNA glycosylase treatment, a first 18-cycle PCR with universal primers M1SS and BC2_uni_R was performed on all cDNA. In the source study's methods: For normalization, 1 million high-quality reads, each with a distinct molecular identifier, were randomly selected from each sample. Instead of being binned into consensus sequences, reads with shared molecular identifiers were discarded. MiTCR, with a Q25 quality threshold and the strictest error-elimination algorithm, was used for CDR3 identification, clonotype clustering and error correction. A nonparametric unseen species model using Euler transformation provided a lower-bound estimate of total TCR beta diversity. TCRdb cleaned the public reads at Q25 with fastp, built clones with MiXCR and kept in-frame beta chains. Identical CDR3 protein sequences are pooled into one entry, listed with their most common genes and DNA. Clone size and V and J calls follow TCRdb, not the original study. A total of roughly 1.7 million distinct CDR3 sequences appear in this sample, around 36% of them only once. The ten largest clones add up to roughly 12% of the sample.

The sample belongs to a study of blood T cells in healthy people across ages (dated by TCRdb to about 2015). At the level of the whole study: In model experiments, template switching captured roughly one uniquely barcoded TCR beta cDNA molecule for every two T cells. Donors of different ages were randomly distributed across sequencing lanes to avoid experimental bias. Two additional independent replicas of 1 million unique cDNA reads from the same blood draw were analyzed for two donors (one aged 18 to 30 and one aged 80 or older). Four age groups were formed from the donors: young (average 16 years), middle-aged (approximately 40), aged (approximately 60) and long-lived (roughly 81). The study measured age-related changes in TCR beta repertoire diversity using deep sequencing normalized with unique cDNA molecular identifiers.

General study outcomes and caveats: A strong correlation was found between observed TCR beta diversity and the percentage of naive T cells measured by flow cytometry. Compared with the aged group, the long-lived group had more naive CD4+ T cells, fewer expanded clones and increased TCR diversity, a pattern suggesting age selection. Estimates of total diversity from one million sequenced T cells were regarded as lower bounds and underestimates. Because donor CMV infection status was unknown, age-related changes in expanded clonotypes were potentially confounded. Bulk unsorted PBMC profiling prevented conclusive comparison of naive and antigen-experienced compartments. As age increased, observed TCR beta diversity per million T cells dropped in a roughly linear way, and a significant reduction was already evident by age around 41.

Donors were approximately 42 systemically healthy Caucasian individuals from Russia aged roughly 6 to 95 years. Each donor gave roughly 9 milliliters of peripheral blood, drawn into EDTA-treated Vacutainer tubes. Ficoll-Paque density-gradient centrifugation was used to isolate PBMCs, with at least 6.5 million per sample. Total RNA, at least 5.5 micrograms per sample, was extracted from PBMCs with Trizol reagent. Naive CD45RAhigh/CD27high T cell percentages were measured by flow cytometry on a PBMC aliquot from every donor. The receptor was isolated from a woman in her twenties or thirties in good health. The chain couples TRBV20-1 to TRBJ2-7; a stretch of 8 junction bases matches TRBD2. Sequenced: blood. The CDR3 region: CKPPSPLAENYEQYF. The DNA is as follows: TGCAAACCCCCTAGTCCACTAGCGGAGAATTACGAACAGTACTTC.